This TCR beta chain is from a study of beta chain features in type 1 diabetes. Study details: Patients looked much like healthy donors when it came to age, gender and cell yields. Overall study results and limits: The question of HLA type influencing TCRB rearrangement was one that remained unresolved here. Moderate but significant shortening of TCRB CDR3s was recorded in all four CD4+ subsets from Type 1 diabetes patients.

This clone has only a few counts. Its antigen is as yet unknown. TCRB transcripts that were expressed got sequenced, as all of the isolated RNA had been reverse transcribed. Libraries were prepared by immunoSEQ multiplex PCR; TCRdb keeps only in-frame clonotypes and omits some of them. The table has about 300,000 clones, approximately 13% seen once. This CDR3 is built from 14 residues. CDR1 and CDR2 from the germline V gene are SGHRS and YFSETQ. V was pared by 4 bases and J by 8 bases, with 9 bases of the junction left unmatched. The receptor comes from a woman between 18 and 30 years old with type 1 diabetes. Sample: naive CD4+ T cells from blood. This chain uses TRBV5-1 with TRBJ2-1; 7 bases fit TRBD1. This CDR3 reads CASSPRTGVHEQFF. The CDR3 nucleotides read TGCGCCAGCAGCCCCCGAACAGGGGTCCATGAGCAGTTCTTC.